The 3 T cell receptor beta chains listed next were all sequenced from one sample in a study of patients and donors after allogeneic stem cell transplantation. TCRdb fed the RT-PCR reads into MiXCR, producing one record per CDR3 protein. The data hold 800,000 to 1,000,000 distinct CDR3 sequences, with roughly 18% observed a single time. Sequences were obtained from blood, either unsorted or a sorted T cell fraction (not recorded which). The receptor set was obtained from a human donor who was either an allogeneic HSCT recipient or a stem cell or donor lymphocyte infusion donor (not recorded which). It is not recorded whose cells these are; they may come from a transplant donor.

This clonotype was counted a few times. The J gene is TRBJ1-1, the V gene TRBV27; no firm D call. The V and J ends lost 6 bases and 3 bases respectively, with 5 bases between them. Germline-derived CDR1 and CDR2 are MNHEY and SMNVEV (reference sequence). The CDR3 has 11 residues. CDR3 sequence (DNA): TGTGCCAGCAGACACCACACTGAAGCTTTCTTT. Protein sequence: CASRHHTEAFF.

The chain is built from TRBV7-2 and TRBJ1-2; D may be TRBD1 (5 bases). The CDR3 runs to 14 residues. V lost 8 bases and J 6 bases, leaving 19 bases between the germline ends. The germline V gene has CDR1 SGHTA and CDR2 FQGNSA. The CDR3 bases are TGTGCCAGCGCAGCAGGGCGGGTAACGGATGGCTACACCTTC. It is translated as CASAAGRVTDGYTF.

V and J are TRBV12-3 or TRBV12-4 and TRBJ2-1; D is tentatively TRBD1 or TRBD2 (5 bases each). V shed 4 bases and J shed 4 bases, with 14 bases lying between them. CDR3 size: 15 residues. The CDR3 reads CASSSPGRLYNEQFF. DNA for the CDR3: TGTGCCAGCAGTTCGCCGGGACGCCTATACAATGAGCAGTTCTTC.